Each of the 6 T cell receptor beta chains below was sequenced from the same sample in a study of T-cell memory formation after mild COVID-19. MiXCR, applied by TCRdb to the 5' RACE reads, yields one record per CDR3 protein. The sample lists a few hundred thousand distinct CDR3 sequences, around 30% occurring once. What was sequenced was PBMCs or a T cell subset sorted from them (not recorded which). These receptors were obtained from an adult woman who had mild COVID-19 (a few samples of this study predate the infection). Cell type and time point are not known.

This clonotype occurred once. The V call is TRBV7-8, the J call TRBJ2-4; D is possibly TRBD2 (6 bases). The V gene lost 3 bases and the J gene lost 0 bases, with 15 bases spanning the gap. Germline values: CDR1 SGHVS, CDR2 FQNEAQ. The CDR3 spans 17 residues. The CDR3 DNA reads TGTGCCAGCAGCTTGGGGACTGGGATGGGAGCCAAAAACATTCAGTACTTC. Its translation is CASSLGTGMGAKNIQYF.

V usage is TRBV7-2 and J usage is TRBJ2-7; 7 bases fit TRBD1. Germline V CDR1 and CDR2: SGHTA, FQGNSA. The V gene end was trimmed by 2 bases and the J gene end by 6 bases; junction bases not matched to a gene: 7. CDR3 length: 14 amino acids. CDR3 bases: TGTGCCAGCAGCTTATCCGGGACAGCCTCCGAGCAGTACTTC. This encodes CASSLSGTASEQYF.

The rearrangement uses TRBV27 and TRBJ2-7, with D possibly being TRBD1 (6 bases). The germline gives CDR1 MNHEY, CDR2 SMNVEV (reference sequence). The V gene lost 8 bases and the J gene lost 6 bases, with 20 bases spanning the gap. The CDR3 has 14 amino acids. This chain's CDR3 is CASGTGSVPGEQYF. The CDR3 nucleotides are TGTGCCAGCGGAACAGGGAGTGTTCCTGGCGAGCAGTACTTC.

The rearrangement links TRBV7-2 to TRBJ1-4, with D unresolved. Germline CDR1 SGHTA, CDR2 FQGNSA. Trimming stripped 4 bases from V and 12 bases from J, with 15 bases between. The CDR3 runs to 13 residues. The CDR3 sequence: CASSSLPNQQLFF. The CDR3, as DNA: TGTGCCAGCAGCTCATTACCTAACCAACAACTGTTTTTT. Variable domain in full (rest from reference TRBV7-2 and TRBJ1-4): GAGVSQSPSNKVTEKGKDVELRCDPISGHTALYWYRQSLGQGLEFLIYFQGNSAPDKSGLPSDRFSAERTGGSVSTLTIQRTQQEDSAVYLCASSSLPNQQLFFGSGTQLSVL.

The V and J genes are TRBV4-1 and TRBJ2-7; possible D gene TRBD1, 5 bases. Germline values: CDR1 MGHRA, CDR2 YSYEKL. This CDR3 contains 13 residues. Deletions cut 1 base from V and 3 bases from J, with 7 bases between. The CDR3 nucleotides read TGCGCCAGCAGCCAAGGACAGCGCTACGAGCAGTACTTC. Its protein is CASSQGQRYEQYF.

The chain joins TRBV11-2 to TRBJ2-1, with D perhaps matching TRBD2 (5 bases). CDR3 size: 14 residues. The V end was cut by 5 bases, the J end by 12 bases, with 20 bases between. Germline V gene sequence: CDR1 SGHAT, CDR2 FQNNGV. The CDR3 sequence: CASSPHEMSGWQFF. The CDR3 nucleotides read TGTGCCAGCAGCCCCCACGAGATGTCGGGATGGCAGTTCTTC.